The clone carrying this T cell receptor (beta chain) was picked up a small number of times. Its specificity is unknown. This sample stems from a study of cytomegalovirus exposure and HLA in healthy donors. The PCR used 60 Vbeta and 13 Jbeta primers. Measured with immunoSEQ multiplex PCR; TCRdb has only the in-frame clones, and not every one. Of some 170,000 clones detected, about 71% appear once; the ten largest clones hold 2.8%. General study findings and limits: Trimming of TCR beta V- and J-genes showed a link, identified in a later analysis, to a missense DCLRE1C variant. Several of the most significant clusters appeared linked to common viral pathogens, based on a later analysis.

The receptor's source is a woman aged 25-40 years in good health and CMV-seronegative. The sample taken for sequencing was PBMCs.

The chain's CDR3 is CAWSVLVTNEQFF. The CDR3 DNA reads TGTGCCTGGAGTGTACTAGTCACCAATGAGCAGTTCTTC. The chain is built from TRBV30 and TRBJ2-1, with D tentatively TRBD2 (5 bases). The CDR3 loop spans 13 amino acids. Germline V CDR1 and CDR2: GTSNPN, SVGIG (reference sequence). With 0 bases removed from V and 6 bases from J, the gap between germline ends came to 9 bases.